This T cell receptor beta chain comes out of a study of cytomegalovirus exposure and HLA in healthy donors. Across the study: Ancestry clustering placed around four fifths of around 400 genotyped donors in the Caucasian-associated cluster. Regarding the study as a whole: An analysis that was carried out later associated about 17,000 TCR beta sequences with HLA alleles at 0.05 false discovery rate.

The PCR contained 60 Vbeta and 13 Jbeta primers. Measured with immunoSEQ multiplex PCR; TCRdb has only the in-frame clones, and not every one. The table lists 150,000 to 200,000 clones, over 70% of them singletons. Each of the donors was a healthy bone marrow donor. About this clone itself: What it binds is unknown.

The CDR3 totals 14 residues. V was shortened by 6 bases and J by 3 bases, with 14 bases between the two germline ends. Germline CDR1 and CDR2: SNHLY and FYNNEI. The specimen sequenced was PBMCs. This clonotype was obtained from a male donor in good health and CMV-seropositive. The gene calls are TRBV2 and TRBJ2-5; D not certain. CDR3 DNA sequence: TGTGCCAGCAGATCCGGTCTTCTGAAAGAGACCCAGTACTTC. Residues: CASRSGLLKETQYF.